These T cell receptor beta chains were read from a single sample in a study of blood T cells in healthy people across ages. One entry per CDR3 protein results from TCRdb running MiXCR on the 5' RACE reads. The sample shows a few hundred thousand distinct CDR3 sequences, 27% of them seen only once. Material for sequencing was blood. These receptors all come from a woman in her 70s in good health. Both conserved end residues are part of each CDR3. The order of the fields is D gene, V gene, J gene, CDR3 length, clone size, CDR3 protein, CDR3 DNA. A D gene is named only where the DNA matches it firmly. Rows give clone size only sometimes, using once, few, many, or a class for an expanded clone.

d_call: NA; v_call: TRBV7-9; j_call: TRBJ1-3; cdr3_length: 16; clone_size: few; cdr3_aa: CASSLDGLFSGNTIYF; cdr3_nt: TGTGCCAGCAGCTTAGATGGACTTTTCTCTGGAAACACCATATATTTT
d_call: NA; v_call: TRBV2; j_call: TRBJ1-2; cdr3_length: 14; clone_size: NA; cdr3_aa: CASSEGPITSGYTF; cdr3_nt: TGTGCCAGCAGTGAAGGTCCAATTACTAGTGGCTACACCTTC
d_call: NA; v_call: TRBV7-3; j_call: TRBJ2-3; cdr3_length: 15; clone_size: few; cdr3_aa: CASSLRGMSTDTQYF; cdr3_nt: TGTGCCAGCAGCTTACGGGGGATGAGCACAGATACGCAGTATTTT
d_call: TRBD2; v_call: TRBV14; j_call: TRBJ2-7; cdr3_length: 19; clone_size: NA; cdr3_aa: CASSQGSGLAGQPSYEQYF; cdr3_nt: TGTGCCAGCAGCCAAGGTTCAGGGCTAGCGGGCCAACCCTCCTACGAGCAGTACTTC
d_call: TRBD1; v_call: TRBV10-3; j_call: TRBJ2-3; cdr3_length: 14; clone_size: NA; cdr3_aa: CAIKGAYNGDTQYF; cdr3_nt: TGTGCCATCAAGGGGGCCTATAATGGGGATACGCAGTATTTT
d_call: TRBD1; v_call: TRBV25-1; j_call: TRBJ2-2; cdr3_length: 14; clone_size: few; cdr3_aa: CASSGQGTTGELFF; cdr3_nt: TGTGCCAGCAGTGGACAGGGGACCACCGGGGAGCTGTTTTTT
d_call: TRBD2; v_call: TRBV4-2; j_call: TRBJ2-5; cdr3_length: 14; clone_size: few; cdr3_aa: CASSQDGEGETQYF; cdr3_nt: TGTGCCAGCAGCCAAGATGGGGAGGGGGAGACCCAGTACTTC
d_call: NA; v_call: TRBV29-1; j_call: TRBJ2-5; cdr3_length: 12; clone_size: few; cdr3_aa: CSVAGAQETQYF; cdr3_nt: TGCAGCGTCGCCGGGGCACAAGAGACCCAGTACTTC
d_call: NA; v_call: TRBV7-2; j_call: TRBJ2-7; cdr3_length: 13; clone_size: NA; cdr3_aa: CASRPTGLYEQYF; cdr3_nt: TGTGCCAGCAGGCCTACAGGGCTCTACGAGCAGTACTTC
d_call: NA; v_call: TRBV7-9; j_call: TRBJ1-1; cdr3_length: 14; clone_size: NA; cdr3_aa: CASTIIFSDTEAFF; cdr3_nt: TGTGCCAGTACAATAATTTTTTCGGACACTGAAGCTTTCTTT
d_call: TRBD1; v_call: TRBV25-1; j_call: TRBJ2-1; cdr3_length: 15; clone_size: NA; cdr3_aa: CASSDSGGVGYEQFF; cdr3_nt: TGTGCCAGCAGTGACTCAGGGGGCGTAGGTTATGAGCAGTTCTTC
d_call: NA; v_call: TRBV7-2; j_call: TRBJ1-1; cdr3_length: 15; clone_size: few; cdr3_aa: CASSFAGASNTEAFF; cdr3_nt: TGTGCCAGCAGCTTTGCAGGGGCTTCGAACACTGAAGCTTTCTTT
d_call: TRBD1; v_call: TRBV10-3; j_call: TRBJ2-2; cdr3_length: 15; clone_size: NA; cdr3_aa: CAISEDRGKTGELFF; cdr3_nt: TGTGCCATCAGTGAAGACAGGGGCAAGACCGGGGAGCTGTTTTTT
d_call: NA; v_call: TRBV4-3; j_call: TRBJ2-2; cdr3_length: 16; clone_size: once; cdr3_aa: CASSQDQARGTGELFF; cdr3_nt: TGCGCCAGCAGCCAAGATCAGGCACGGGGAACCGGGGAGCTGTTTTTT
d_call: NA; v_call: TRBV4-3; j_call: TRBJ1-4; cdr3_length: 14; clone_size: NA; cdr3_aa: CASSQLGINEKLFF; cdr3_nt: TGCGCCAGCAGCCAATTAGGAATTAATGAAAAACTGTTTTTT
d_call: TRBD2; v_call: TRBV2; j_call: TRBJ2-5; cdr3_length: 14; clone_size: NA; cdr3_aa: CASIGGIVLETQYF; cdr3_nt: TGTGCCAGCATCGGGGGGATAGTGTTGGAGACCCAGTACTTC
d_call: NA; v_call: TRBV6-6; j_call: TRBJ1-1; cdr3_length: 14; clone_size: NA; cdr3_aa: CASSYLRDSAKAFF; cdr3_nt: TGTGCCAGCAGTTACTTAAGGGATTCAGCTAAAGCTTTCTTT
d_call: NA; v_call: TRBV2; j_call: TRBJ1-2; cdr3_length: 15; clone_size: few; cdr3_aa: CASSEVMGGGTGYTF; cdr3_nt: TGTGCCAGCAGTGAAGTTATGGGAGGGGGGACTGGCTACACCTTC
d_call: NA; v_call: TRBV9; j_call: TRBJ1-6; cdr3_length: 15; clone_size: few; cdr3_aa: CASSALVALVSPLHF; cdr3_nt: TGTGCCAGCAGCGCCCTGGTCGCATTAGTTTCACCCCTCCACTTT
d_call: TRBD1; v_call: TRBV9; j_call: TRBJ1-1; cdr3_length: 14; clone_size: NA; cdr3_aa: CASNTQGARTEAFF; cdr3_nt: TGTGCCAGCAACACCCAGGGGGCGCGAACTGAAGCTTTCTTT
d_call: NA; v_call: TRBV13; j_call: TRBJ2-5; cdr3_length: 13; clone_size: NA; cdr3_aa: CASSLIPLETQYF; cdr3_nt: TGTGCCAGCAGCTTGATACCGTTAGAGACCCAGTACTTC
d_call: TRBD1; v_call: TRBV7-2; j_call: TRBJ1-2; cdr3_length: 14; clone_size: NA; cdr3_aa: CASSYQTGDYGYTF; cdr3_nt: TGTGCCAGCAGCTACCAGACAGGGGACTATGGCTACACCTTC